The next 15 T cell receptor beta chains were all read from a single sample in a study of immune evolution from preneoplasia to lung adenocarcinoma. The table came from immunoSEQ multiplex PCR; TCRdb's copy has only in-frame clones and leaves some out. The sample shows nearly 2,500 clones, roughly 80% of them seen only once. The sample consisted of FFPE adjacent normal lung tissue. The receptors were sampled from a person aged 65 to 85 with lung adenocarcinoma.

In this sample, this clone turned up a few times. The rearrangement joins TRBV15 to TRBJ2-3; D is ambiguous. This CDR3 is 14 amino acids long. Germline lookup yields CDR1 LNHNV and CDR2 YYDKDF (reference sequence). V was shortened by 0 bases and J by 2 bases, with 6 bases between the two germline ends. The CDR3 here is CATSRDFDTDTQYF. CDR3 DNA: TGTGCCACCAGCAGAGATTTTGACACAGATACGCAGTATTTT. Drawing the rest from reference TRBV15 and TRBJ2-3, the complete variable domain is DAMVIQNPRYQVTQFGKPVTLSCSQTLNHNVMYWYQQKSSQAPKLLFHYYDKDFNNEADTPDNFQSRRPNTSFCFLDIRSPGLGDTAMYLCATSRDFDTDTQYFGPGTRLTVL.

The V and J genes are TRBV30 and TRBJ2-7, with TRBD2 matching over 10 bases. Germline trimming cut 5 bases from V and 3 bases from J; bases unmatched to any gene: 1. Germline CDR1 and CDR2: GTSNPN and SVGIG (reference sequence). The CDR3 is made up of 12 amino acids. The CDR3 region is CAWGLADYEQYF. In DNA, the CDR3 is TGTGCCTGGGGACTAGCGGACTACGAGCAGTACTTC.

The chain employs TRBV7-9 and TRBJ2-3; TRBD2 aligns across 7 bases. The germline CDR1 and CDR2 sequences are SEHNR and FQNEAQ (reference sequence). V lost 5 bases to trimming and J lost 0 bases; unmatched junction nucleotides: 8. This CDR3 contains 16 residues. The CDR3 bases are TGTGCCAGCAGCCTAGGAACTAGCGTTAGCACAGATACGCAGTATTTT. Translating gives CASSLGTSVSTDTQYF.

This clone was counted only a few times. This rearrangement joins TRBV16 to TRBJ1-2; D is possibly TRBD1 (6 bases). V was cut by 0 bases and J by 5 bases, with 10 bases left in between. CDR3 size: 14 residues. Germline CDR1 is KGHSY and CDR2 is FQNENV. The chain's CDR3 is CASSQSTTGYGYTF. In nucleotides, the CDR3 is TGTGCCAGCAGCCAATCTACGACAGGATATGGCTACACCTTC.

V and J are TRBV30 and TRBJ1-4, with 7 bases lining up with TRBD1. V was pared by 5 bases and J by 13 bases, with 10 bases of the junction left unmatched. Germline V gives CDR1 GTSNPN, CDR2 SVGIG (reference sequence). The CDR3 sequence is 12 residues long. CDR3 in amino acids: CAWETGRRALFF. The CDR3 DNA is TGTGCCTGGGAGACAGGGAGACGCGCACTGTTTTTT.

The chain uses TRBV5-4 and TRBJ2-5, with 13 positions matching TRBD2. There are 17 residues in the CDR3. Germline values: CDR1 SGHNT, CDR2 YYREEE (reference sequence). The V and J ends lost 4 bases and 0 bases, in that order; junction bases with no gene match: 6. CDR3 in amino acids: CASSPGLAGAHQETQYF. CDR3 nucleotides: TGTGCCAGCAGCCCCGGACTAGCGGGGGCCCACCAAGAGACCCAGTACTTC.

The chain has TRBV4-1 and TRBJ2-5, with D unclear. CDR3 length: 15 residues. Deletions cut 1 base from V and 5 bases from J, with 14 bases between. Germline V gene sequence: CDR1 MGHRA, CDR2 YSYEKL. DNA of the CDR3: TGCGCCAGCAGCCAAGTATTGGGGTTCGGGGAGACCCAGTACTTC. This codes for CASSQVLGFGETQYF.

This clone was detected once. The chain has TRBV4-2 and TRBJ2-7; the match to TRBD1 covers 7 bases. The CDR3 extends over 13 amino acids. In germline, CDR1 is LGHNA, CDR2 YNFKEQ. J gave up 7 bases and V 3 bases, and 6 bases lay outside the gene matches. The CDR3 loop is CASSHPDREEQYF. In nucleotides, the CDR3 is TGTGCCAGCAGCCACCCCGACAGGGAAGAGCAGTACTTC.

This clone has only one observation. This rearrangement joins TRBV30 to TRBJ1-4; TRBD1 might be the D (5 bases). The CDR3 has 14 amino acids. The germline CDR1 and CDR2 sequences are GTSNPN and SVGIG (reference sequence). Trimming removed 7 bases at V and 8 bases at J, with 20 bases between. The CDR3 sequence: CASSSGTLQEKLFF. Here the CDR3 DNA reads TGTGCCTCCTCCTCCGGGACCCTTCAGGAAAAACTGTTTTTT.

The V gene is TRBV2, the J gene TRBJ1-5; no definite D call. The V end lost 8 bases, the J end lost 4 bases, and 12 bases lay between the germline ends. This CDR3 contains 13 residues. Germline V gives CDR1 SNHLY, CDR2 FYNNEI. The chain's CDR3 is CASGRSLNQPQHF. DNA of the CDR3: TGTGCCAGCGGACGGTCCCTTAATCAGCCCCAGCATTTT.

V and J are TRBV6-5 and TRBJ1-2; D uncertain. This CDR3 spans 15 amino acids. Germline V gene sequence: CDR1 MNHEY, CDR2 SVGAGI. With 2 bases removed from V and 1 base from J, the gap between germline ends came to 11 bases. Here the CDR3 reads CASSYRLGINYGYTF. The CDR3 DNA reads TGTGCCAGCAGTTACAGGCTAGGGATTAACTATGGCTACACCTTC.

The V call is TRBV12-5, the J call TRBJ1-5, with 9 nucleotides matching TRBD1. Germline-derived CDR1 and CDR2 are LGHNT and FRNRAP. Unmatched junction bases numbered 13, after V lost 7 bases and J lost 0 bases. The CDR3 extends over 18 amino acids. CDR3 sequence (DNA): TGTGCTAGTGTACCAGGACAGGGGACCTCTTATAGCAATCAGCCCCAGCATTTT. This encodes CASVPGQGTSYSNQPQHF.

The chain joins TRBV6-5 to TRBJ1-2, with TRBD1 matching 9 bases. CDR1 is MNHEY and CDR2 is SVGAGI in the germline V gene. Trimming cost V 7 bases and J 5 bases; bases outside gene matches: 11. CDR3 size: 15 residues. CDR3 residues: CASNSQAGTGYGYTF. As DNA, the CDR3 is TGTGCCAGCAACTCTCAGGCCGGGACAGGGTATGGCTACACCTTC.

The chain has TRBV5-1 and TRBJ1-5; 12 positions agree with TRBD1. Unmatched junction bases numbered 2, after V lost 2 bases and J lost 2 bases. The CDR3 has 16 amino acids. The germline V gene has CDR1 SGHRS and CDR2 YFSETQ. The CDR3 DNA follows: TGCGCCAGCAGCTTTGGGACAGGGGGCCGCAATCAGCCCCAGCATTTT. This codes for CASSFGTGGRNQPQHF.

This clone has a single count. This chain uses TRBV29-1 with TRBJ1-1, with D unresolved. V gave up 1 base and J gave up 5 bases, with 17 bases separating them. This CDR3 has 15 residues. Germline V CDR1 and CDR2: SQVTM, ANQGSEA. Written as DNA, the CDR3 is TGCAGCGTTGAAGTAGGACGGGCCGGAAAGACTGAAGCTTTCTTT. Protein sequence: CSVEVGRAGKTEAFF.